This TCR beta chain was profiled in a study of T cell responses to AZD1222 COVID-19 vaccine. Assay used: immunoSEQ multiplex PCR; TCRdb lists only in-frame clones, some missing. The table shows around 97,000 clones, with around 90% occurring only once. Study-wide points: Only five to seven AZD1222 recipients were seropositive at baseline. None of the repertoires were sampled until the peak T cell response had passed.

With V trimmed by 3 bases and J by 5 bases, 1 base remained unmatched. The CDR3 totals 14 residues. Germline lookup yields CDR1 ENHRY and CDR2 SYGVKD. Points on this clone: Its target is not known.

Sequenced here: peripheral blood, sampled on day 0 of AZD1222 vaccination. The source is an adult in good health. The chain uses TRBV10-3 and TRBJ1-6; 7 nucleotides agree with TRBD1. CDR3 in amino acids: CAISERGHNSPLHF. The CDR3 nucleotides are TGTGCCATCAGTGAAAGGGGGCATAATTCACCCCTCCACTTT.